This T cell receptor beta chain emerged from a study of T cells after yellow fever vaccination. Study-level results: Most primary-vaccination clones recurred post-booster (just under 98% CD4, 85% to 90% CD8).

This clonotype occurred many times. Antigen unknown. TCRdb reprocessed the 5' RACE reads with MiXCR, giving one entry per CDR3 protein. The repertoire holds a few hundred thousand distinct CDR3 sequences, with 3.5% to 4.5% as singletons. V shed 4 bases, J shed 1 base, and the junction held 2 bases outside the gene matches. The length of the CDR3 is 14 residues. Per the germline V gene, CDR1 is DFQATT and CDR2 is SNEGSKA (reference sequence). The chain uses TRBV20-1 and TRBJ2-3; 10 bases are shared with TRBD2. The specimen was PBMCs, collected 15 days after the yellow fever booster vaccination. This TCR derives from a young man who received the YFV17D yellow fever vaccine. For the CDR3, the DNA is TGCAGTGCTATAGCGGGGGGCGGCACAGATACGCAGTATTTT. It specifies CSAIAGGGTDTQYF.